These T cell receptor beta chains were read from a single sample in a study of response to subunit inactivated influenza vaccine. TCRdb reprocessed the RT-PCR reads with MiXCR, giving one entry per CDR3 protein. The sample consists of over 650,000 distinct CDR3 sequences, approximately 17% of them appearing once. This sample comprised PBMCs from blood, obtained roughly 5 days after vaccination. These receptors all come from a man aged 50-59 years who received an inactivated influenza vaccine. CDR3s include the opening cysteine and the closing phenylalanine or tryptophan. D genes are given only for firm matches. Clone sizes are given selectively: once, few, many, or a class where the clone is expanded.

V: TRBV12-3/TRBV12-4
size: .
D: .
J: TRBJ2-7
DNA: TGTGCCAGTGGCAGGGATCCCTACGAGCAGTACTTC
CDR3: CASGRDPYEQYF

V: TRBV25-1
size: .
D: .
J: TRBJ1-1
DNA: TGTGCCAGCAGTGAATATCGTGTGGGACGGAGGAACACTGAAGCTTTCTTT
CDR3: CASSEYRVGRRNTEAFF

V: TRBV15
size: .
D: .
J: TRBJ2-3
DNA: TGTGCCACCAGCAGAGTCCACAACGTGGACAGTAGCACAGATACGCAGTATTTT
CDR3: CATSRVHNVDSSTDTQYF

V: TRBV29-1
size: .
D: TRBD2
J: TRBJ2-1
DNA: TGCAGCGTTGTCGCGACTAGCGGGAGTCTCTACAATGAGAAGTTCTTC
CDR3: CSVVATSGSLYNEKFF

V: TRBV12-3/TRBV12-4
size: .
D: .
J: TRBJ2-2
DNA: TGTGCCAGCACCCCGACAGGGAGGGCCGGGGAGCTGTTTTTT
CDR3: CASTPTGRAGELFF

V: TRBV29-1
size: once
D: .
J: TRBJ2-3
DNA: TGCAGCGTTAGGACCGGGGGCGTCACAGATACGCAGTATTTT
CDR3: CSVRTGGVTDTQYF

V: TRBV27
size: many
D: TRBD1
J: TRBJ2-7
DNA: TGTGCCAGCAGTCTCCGGGACAGAGCCTACGAGCAGTACTTC
CDR3: CASSLRDRAYEQYF

V: TRBV20-1
size: few
D: .
J: TRBJ2-1
DNA: TGCAGTGCCGAACGGGGCGGCAATGAGCAGTTCTTC
CDR3: CSAERGGNEQFF

V: TRBV9
size: .
D: .
J: TRBJ1-2
DNA: TGTGCCAGCAGCATACTCCCGGGACGGCTTAACTATGGCTACACCTTC
CDR3: CASSILPGRLNYGYTF

V: TRBV7-8
size: few
D: TRBD2
J: TRBJ2-3
DNA: TGTGCCAGCAGCTTAGGATCAGGTAGCGGGAGAATAGATACGCAGTATTTT
CDR3: CASSLGSGSGRIDTQYF

V: TRBV3-1
size: many
D: TRBD1
J: TRBJ1-1
DNA: TGTGCCAGCAGCCCAAGGACAGGCGGGAACACTGAAGCTTTCTTT
CDR3: CASSPRTGGNTEAFF

V: TRBV4-3
size: .
D: .
J: TRBJ1-4
DNA: TGCGCCAGCAGCCAAGACCGTCGGGGCGGTGAAAAACTGTTTTTT
CDR3: CASSQDRRGGEKLFF

V: TRBV14
size: few
D: .
J: TRBJ2-1
DNA: TGTGCCAGCAGCCAAGGGATACAGACCTACAATGAGCAGTTCTTC
CDR3: CASSQGIQTYNEQFF

V: TRBV7-2
size: few
D: .
J: TRBJ1-6
DNA: TGTGCCAGCAGACTTGGGTCGGAAAGGAATTCACCCCTCCACTTT
CDR3: CASRLGSERNSPLHF

V: TRBV7-2
size: .
D: .
J: TRBJ2-2
DNA: TGTGCCAGCAGAACACAGGGTGTCGGGGAGCTGTTTTTT
CDR3: CASRTQGVGELFF

V: TRBV27
size: .
D: .
J: TRBJ2-5
DNA: TGTGCCAGCGGTCTGCGCGGTCAAGAGACCCAGTACTTC
CDR3: CASGLRGQETQYF

V: TRBV2
size: .
D: .
J: TRBJ2-3
DNA: TGTGCCGCCGGCGGGACGAGCAGCACAGATACGCAGTATTTT
CDR3: CAAGGTSSTDTQYF

V: TRBV7-6
size: .
D: TRBD2
J: TRBJ2-2
DNA: TGTGCCAGCAGCTTAGCGGTGCCGGGACTAGGTGCCGGGGAGCTGTTTTTT
CDR3: CASSLAVPGLGAGELFF

V: TRBV20-1
size: many
D: TRBD1
J: TRBJ2-3
DNA: TGCAGTGCTAAGGGGACAGTTAGCACAGATACGCAGTATTTT
CDR3: CSAKGTVSTDTQYF

V: TRBV7-2
size: few
D: TRBD1
J: TRBJ1-1
DNA: TGTGCCAGCAGCCCCGGGGCGAGGGGGCTTGAAGCTTTCTTT
CDR3: CASSPGARGLEAFF

V: TRBV24-1
size: .
D: TRBD1
J: TRBJ2-5
DNA: TGTGCCACCAGTGATACCACCGGGACAGGTAACCTAGAGACCCAGTACTTC
CDR3: CATSDTTGTGNLETQYF

V: TRBV4-3
size: few
D: .
J: TRBJ2-5
DNA: TGCGCCAGCAGCCAAGATCTGCAGGGATGGGAGACCCAGTACTTC
CDR3: CASSQDLQGWETQYF

V: TRBV16
size: .
D: .
J: TRBJ2-2
DNA: TGTGCCAGCAGCCAAAACCAAGCAGGGCAGACCGGGGAGCTGTTTTTT
CDR3: CASSQNQAGQTGELFF

V: TRBV7-2
size: few
D: .
J: TRBJ1-1
DNA: TGTGCCAGCAGCCCAACCAACTGGAAGCCTGAAGCTTTCTTT
CDR3: CASSPTNWKPEAFF

V: TRBV11-3
size: .
D: TRBD2
J: TRBJ2-5
DNA: TGTGCCAGCAGCTCAAGCGGGATAAAGACCCAGTACTTC
CDR3: CASSSSGIKTQYF

V: TRBV4-2
size: .
D: TRBD1
J: TRBJ1-3
DNA: TGTGCCAGCAGCCAGCGCCCCGGGACAGGGGGCGAAAACACCATATATTTT
CDR3: CASSQRPGTGGENTIYF

V: TRBV6-2/TRBV6-3
size: few
D: .
J: TRBJ2-5
DNA: TGTGCCAGCGGTGTGGCGAGGGTGTCCCAGTACTTC
CDR3: CASGVARVSQYF

V: TRBV5-1
size: .
D: .
J: TRBJ2-1
DNA: TGCGCCAGCAGCGTTGGGGATGAGCAGTTCTTC
CDR3: CASSVGDEQFF

V: TRBV7-9
size: .
D: .
J: TRBJ2-1
DNA: TGTGCCAGCAGCTTAGATCCGAGGGTTGCGCTCAATGAGCAGTTCTTC
CDR3: CASSLDPRVALNEQFF

V: TRBV7-9
size: many
D: .
J: TRBJ2-1
DNA: TGTGCCAGCAGCTTAGCAGGGGCCGATGAGCAGTTCTTC
CDR3: CASSLAGADEQFF

V: TRBV10-2
size: .
D: TRBD2
J: TRBJ2-5
DNA: TGCGCCAGCAGACGAGGGACTAGCGGGGGGAAGAGACAAGAGACCCAGTACTTC
CDR3: CASRRGTSGGKRQETQYF

V: TRBV7-9
size: .
D: .
J: TRBJ2-4
DNA: TGTGCCAGCAGCTTAGGCCCGAACCCTCTAGCCAAAAACATTCAGTACTTC
CDR3: CASSLGPNPLAKNIQYF

V: TRBV19
size: few
D: .
J: TRBJ2-6
DNA: TGTGCCAGTAGTACCGTATTCGGGGCGGGGGCCAACGTCCTGACTTTC
CDR3: CASSTVFGAGANVLTF

V: TRBV10-3
size: few
D: .
J: TRBJ2-2
DNA: TGTGCCATCAGGGACCCAATTGCGAACACCGGGGAGCTGTTTTTT
CDR3: CAIRDPIANTGELFF

V: TRBV9
size: few
D: .
J: TRBJ2-3
DNA: TGTGCCAGCAGCGTAGTCAGCCTGGGGTGGCAGTATTTT
CDR3: CASSVVSLGWQYF

V: TRBV5-1
size: few
D: .
J: TRBJ1-3
DNA: TGCGCCAGCAGCGTGGATGATCTCTCTGGAAACACCATATATTTT
CDR3: CASSVDDLSGNTIYF

V: TRBV29-1
size: .
D: .
J: TRBJ2-1
DNA: TGCAGCGTTAAAACCAATGAGCAGTTCTTC
CDR3: CSVKTNEQFF

V: TRBV25-1
size: .
D: .
J: TRBJ2-2
DNA: TGTGCCAGCAGTGAAGAATGGCGGGGAAGGGGACAGGAGCTGTTTTTT
CDR3: CASSEEWRGRGQELFF

V: TRBV5-1
size: few
D: .
J: TRBJ1-1
DNA: TGCGCCAGCAGCTTGTACAGGGCCGACACTGAAGCTTTCTTT
CDR3: CASSLYRADTEAFF

V: TRBV20-1
size: few
D: TRBD2
J: TRBJ2-7
DNA: TGCAGTGCCTCACAACGGGACTACCCCTACGAGCAGTACTTC
CDR3: CSASQRDYPYEQYF

V: TRBV6-2/TRBV6-3
size: few
D: .
J: TRBJ2-5
DNA: TGTGCCAGCAGTTACTCGCATCGGGAGACCCAGTACTTC
CDR3: CASSYSHRETQYF

V: TRBV24-1
size: .
D: TRBD2
J: TRBJ2-7
DNA: TGTGCCACCAGTGATTTGCCTAGCGGAAGTTACGAGCAGTACTTC
CDR3: CATSDLPSGSYEQYF

V: TRBV9
size: .
D: .
J: TRBJ1-3
DNA: TGTGCCAGCAGTGGTGGAGGGGCTGGAAACACCATATATTTT
CDR3: CASSGGGAGNTIYF

V: TRBV5-5
size: few
D: TRBD1
J: TRBJ2-2
DNA: TGTGCCAGCAGCCGACCGGGACAGGGAAGCGGGGAGCTGTTTTTT
CDR3: CASSRPGQGSGELFF

V: TRBV11-1
size: .
D: TRBD2
J: TRBJ2-1
DNA: TGTGCCAGCAGCCCTTTCGGTTCGGCTAGCGGGAGGGGGGGCAATGAGCAGTTCTTC
CDR3: CASSPFGSASGRGGNEQFF

V: TRBV9
size: .
D: TRBD1
J: TRBJ2-2
DNA: TGTGCCAGCAGCGTAAGGACAGGCGGCACCGGGGAGCTGTTTTTT
CDR3: CASSVRTGGTGELFF

V: TRBV20-1
size: few
D: TRBD2
J: TRBJ2-3
DNA: TGCAGTGCTAGAAGCCCTGGGACTAGCGGGAGGACAGATACGCAGTATTTT
CDR3: CSARSPGTSGRTDTQYF

V: TRBV20-1
size: few
D: TRBD1
J: TRBJ1-5
DNA: TGCAGTGCCTGGGGGACAGACAGCAATCAGCCCCAGCATTTT
CDR3: CSAWGTDSNQPQHF

V: TRBV7-9
size: few
D: .
J: TRBJ1-5
DNA: TGTGCCAGCAGCTTAGATAGGGTTTTCAATCAGCCCCAGCATTTT
CDR3: CASSLDRVFNQPQHF

V: TRBV20-1
size: few
D: TRBD2
J: TRBJ2-5
DNA: TGCAGTGCTAGTAAGACTAGCTCGGAGACCCAGTACTTC
CDR3: CSASKTSSETQYF

V: TRBV2
size: .
D: .
J: TRBJ2-7
DNA: TGTGCCAGCAGCGCCTACGAATTTTACGGGACGGTTTTCTACGAGCAGTACTTC
CDR3: CASSAYEFYGTVFYEQYF

V: TRBV7-9
size: .
D: .
J: TRBJ1-6
DNA: TGTGCCAGCAGTCAGGGAGGGTATTCACCCCTCCACTTT
CDR3: CASSQGGYSPLHF

V: TRBV2
size: few
D: TRBD1
J: TRBJ2-1
DNA: TGTGCCAAGGGACAGGCCAACAATGAGCAGTTCTTC
CDR3: CAKGQANNEQFF

V: TRBV4-2
size: .
D: TRBD2
J: TRBJ2-3
DNA: TGTGCCAGCAGCCAAAATCTTCGGACTAGCGGGTACACAGATACGCAGTATTTT
CDR3: CASSQNLRTSGYTDTQYF

V: TRBV10-3
size: .
D: .
J: TRBJ2-7
DNA: TGTGCCATCACCGACCTGGGAGGGGGAAGCGAGCAGTACTTC
CDR3: CAITDLGGGSEQYF

V: TRBV10-3
size: .
D: TRBD2
J: TRBJ2-1
DNA: TGTGCCACCGATCCGGGGGGAGCCTACAATGAGCAGTTCTTC
CDR3: CATDPGGAYNEQFF

V: TRBV27
size: few
D: .
J: TRBJ2-6
DNA: TGTGCCAGCAGTTTATTACGGGGCCTAGGGGCCAACGTCCTGACTTTC
CDR3: CASSLLRGLGANVLTF

V: TRBV6-2/TRBV6-3
size: once
D: .
J: TRBJ2-1
DNA: TGTGCCAGCAGTAACGGGACCCCGGTTTGGAATGAGCAGTTCTTC
CDR3: CASSNGTPVWNEQFF